This TCR beta chain appears in the sequencing data of a study of T cell changes during pregnancy in multiple sclerosis. TCRdb's copy holds only in-frame clones and misses some; the assay was immunoSEQ multiplex PCR. The table has over 55,000 clones, around 93% seen once; the top ten hold 2.3%. CDR1 SGDLS and CDR2 YYNGEE come from the germline V gene. The trim removed 3 bases at V and 6 bases at J, leaving 9 bases unmatched. The CDR3 spans 15 residues. The receptor was derived from a female donor with multiple sclerosis, enrolled in a pregnancy study. The V call is TRBV9, the J call TRBJ2-1; 7 nucleotides match TRBD2. The specimen was peripheral blood, collected in the first trimester of pregnancy. The DNA of the CDR3 is TGTGCCAGCAGCGCCACTAGCGAGACCTTCAATGAGCAGTTCTTC. This gives the protein CASSATSETFNEQFF.